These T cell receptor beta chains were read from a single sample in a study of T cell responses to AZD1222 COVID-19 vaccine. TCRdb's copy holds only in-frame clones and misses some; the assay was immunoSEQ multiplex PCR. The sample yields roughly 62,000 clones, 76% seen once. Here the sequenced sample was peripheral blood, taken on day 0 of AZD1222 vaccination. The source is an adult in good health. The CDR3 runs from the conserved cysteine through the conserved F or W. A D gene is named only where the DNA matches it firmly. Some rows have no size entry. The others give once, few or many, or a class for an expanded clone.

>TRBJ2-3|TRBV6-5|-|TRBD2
TGTGCCAGCAGTCACGGGGGGTCCCGCACAGATACGCAGTATTTT
CASSHGGSRTDTQYF
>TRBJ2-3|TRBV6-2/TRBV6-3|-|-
TGTGCCAGCAGTTACGAACAAGTCAGCACAGATACGCAGTATTTT
CASSYEQVSTDTQYF
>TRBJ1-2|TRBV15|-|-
TGTGCCACCAGCTCCGACACCCACTATGGCTACACCTTC
CATSSDTHYGYTF
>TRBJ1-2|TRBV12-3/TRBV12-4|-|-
TGTGCCAGCAGTTGGGGAGCTAACTATGGCTACACCTTC
CASSWGANYGYTF
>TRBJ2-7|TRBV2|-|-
TGTGCCAGCAGCCCCCACTCGGGAAATACCGAGCAGTACTTC
CASSPHSGNTEQYF
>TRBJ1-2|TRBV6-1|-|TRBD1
TGTGCCAGCAGTGAATGGACAGGGGGCTTCTTTGTCTATGGCTACACCTTC
CASSEWTGGFFVYGYTF
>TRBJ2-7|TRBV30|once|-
TGTGCCTGGAGTATAGAGGGGACCTACGAGCAGTACTTC
CAWSIEGTYEQYF
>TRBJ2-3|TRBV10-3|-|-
TGTGCCATCAGTGAAGGCAGCAGAGATACGCAGTATTTT
CAISEGSRDTQYF
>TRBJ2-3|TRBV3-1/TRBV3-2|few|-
TGTGCCAGCAGCCGGATGGCACACCCTAGCACAGATACGCAGTATTTT
CASSRMAHPSTDTQYF
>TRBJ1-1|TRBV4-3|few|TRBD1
TGCGCCAGCAGCCCGGACAGGGGGCAAACTGAAGCTTTCTTT
CASSPDRGQTEAFF
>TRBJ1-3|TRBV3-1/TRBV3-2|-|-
TGTGCCAGCAGCCAAGATACGTGGTCTGGAAACACCATATATTTT
CASSQDTWSGNTIYF
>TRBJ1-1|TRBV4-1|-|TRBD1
TGCGCCAGCAGCCAGAGGGACAGGGAGAACACTGAAGCTTTCTTT
CASSQRDRENTEAFF
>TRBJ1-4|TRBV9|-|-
TGTGCCAGCAGCGCGACAGGCCCTAATGAAAAACTGTTTTTT
CASSATGPNEKLFF
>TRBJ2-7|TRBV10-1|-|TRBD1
TGCGCCAGCAGTCGGGACAGGGAGAGCGAGCAGTACTTC
CASSRDRESEQYF
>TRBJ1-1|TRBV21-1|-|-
TGTGCCAGCAGCAAATATAGTCGAGATGACACTGAAGCTTTCTTT
CASSKYSRDDTEAFF
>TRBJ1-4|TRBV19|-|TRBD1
TGTGCCAGTAGTATGATTGGACAGGGCGTAAATGAAAAACTGTTTTTT
CASSMIGQGVNEKLFF
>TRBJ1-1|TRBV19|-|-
TGTGCCAGTAGTAGGGGGAACACTGAAGCTTTCTTT
CASSRGNTEAFF
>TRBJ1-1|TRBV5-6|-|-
TGTGCCAGCAGCTCCTCCACTGAAGCTTTCTTT
CASSSSTEAFF
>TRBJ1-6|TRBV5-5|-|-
TGTGCCAGCAGCCAAGGGTATTCACCCCTCCACTTT
CASSQGYSPLHF
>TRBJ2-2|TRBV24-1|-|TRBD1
TGTGCCACCAGTGATTTACGGGGACAGGGAATCGGGGAGCTGTTTTTT
CATSDLRGQGIGELFF
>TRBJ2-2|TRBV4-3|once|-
TGCGCCAGCAGTATCCTAGATATGGCGAACACCGGGGAGCTGTTTTTT
CASSILDMANTGELFF
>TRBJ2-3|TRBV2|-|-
TGTGCCAGCAGGGGCCCCGACGGCACAGATACGCAGTATTTT
CASRGPDGTDTQYF
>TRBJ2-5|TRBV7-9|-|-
TGTGCCAGCAGCCCAGCTCACAGCTCGTGGGAGACCCAGTACTTC
CASSPAHSSWETQYF
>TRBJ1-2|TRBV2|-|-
TGTGCCAGCAGGTCCCCACAACGGTGGGGTGGCTACACCTTC
CASRSPQRWGGYTF
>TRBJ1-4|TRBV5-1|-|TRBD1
TGCGCCAGCAGTTCCGGGACAGGGTTTGTTAATGAAAAACTGTTTTTT
CASSSGTGFVNEKLFF
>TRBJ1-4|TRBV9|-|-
TGTGCCAGCAGCGTAGAGGGGCAGCCTCTTAATGAAAAACTGTTTTTT
CASSVEGQPLNEKLFF
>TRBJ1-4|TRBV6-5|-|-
TGTGCCAGCAGTTACTCCGGGGGGCGCCGGAATGAAAAACTGTTTTTT
CASSYSGGRRNEKLFF
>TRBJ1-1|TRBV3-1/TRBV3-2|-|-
TGTGCCACAGGGAGCGATAACACTGAAGCTTTCTTT
CATGSDNTEAFF
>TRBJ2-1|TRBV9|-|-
TGTGCCAGCAGCGTAGAAGGTCAGGGACCTTACAATGAGCAGTTCTTC
CASSVEGQGPYNEQFF
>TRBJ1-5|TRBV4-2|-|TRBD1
TGTGCCAGCAGCCAAGAGGGCGGGGGACAGATGCAGCCCCAGCATTTT
CASSQEGGGQMQPQHF
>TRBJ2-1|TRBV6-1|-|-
TGTGCCAGCAGTGAAAATGAGGCAGCCCCCTACAATGAGCAGTTCTTC
CASSENEAAPYNEQFF
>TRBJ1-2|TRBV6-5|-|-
TGTGCCAGCAGTCGCTTTAGGGGGGACTATGGCTACACCTTC
CASSRFRGDYGYTF
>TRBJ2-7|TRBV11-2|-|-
TGTGCCAGCAGCTTAGGTCCGGGAGCCTACGAGCAGTACTTC
CASSLGPGAYEQYF
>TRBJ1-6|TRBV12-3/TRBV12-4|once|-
TGTGCCAGCAGTTCAGGAGACTCACCCCTCCACTTT
CASSSGDSPLHF
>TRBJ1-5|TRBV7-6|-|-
TGTGCCAGCAGCTTAGCAACCGGGAGCAATCAGCCCCAGCATTTT
CASSLATGSNQPQHF
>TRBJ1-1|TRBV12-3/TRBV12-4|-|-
TGTGCCAGCAGTTTTTTGGAAACTGAAGCTTTCTTT
CASSFLETEAFF
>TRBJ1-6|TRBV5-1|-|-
TGCGCCAGCAGCTTGGCAGAGGACCCCTATAATTCACCCCTCCACTTT
CASSLAEDPYNSPLHF
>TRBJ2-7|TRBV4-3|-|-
TGCGCCAGCAGCCAAGATTGGGGAACCGAGCAGTACTTC
CASSQDWGTEQYF
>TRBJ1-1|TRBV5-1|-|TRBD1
TGCGCCAGCAGCTACTGGGACAGCAGCATGGACACTGAAGCTTTCTTT
CASSYWDSSMDTEAFF
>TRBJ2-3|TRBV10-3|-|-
TGTGCCATCAGTTCCGTCAGACTACGCACAGATACGCAGTATTTT
CAISSVRLRTDTQYF
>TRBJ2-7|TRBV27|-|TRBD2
TGTGCCAGTAGGGGAGGGAGTATCTACGAGCAGTACTTC
CASRGGSIYEQYF
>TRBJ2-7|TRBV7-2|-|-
TGTGCCAGCAGCTTAGACGGGACCCAGCAGTACTTC
CASSLDGTQQYF
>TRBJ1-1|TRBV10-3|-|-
TGTGCCATCGCTTTACAGGGTAACACTGAAGCTTTCTTT
CAIALQGNTEAFF
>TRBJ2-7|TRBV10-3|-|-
TGTGCCATCAGTGGGACAGTCGACGAGCAGTACTTC
CAISGTVDEQYF
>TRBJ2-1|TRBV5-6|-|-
TGTGCCAGCAGCCTGACGGGTGGATTAAACAATGAGCAGTTCTTC
CASSLTGGLNNEQFF
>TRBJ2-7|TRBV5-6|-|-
TGTGCCAGCAGCTTGCCAGGCCACGAGCAGTACTTC
CASSLPGHEQYF
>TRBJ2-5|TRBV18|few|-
TGTGCCAGCTCACCACGAGACAGGGAGGCCGAGACCCAGTACTTC
CASSPRDREAETQYF
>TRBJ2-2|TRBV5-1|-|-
TGCGCCAGCAGAGACGGGGACACCGGGGAGCTGTTTTTT
CASRDGDTGELFF
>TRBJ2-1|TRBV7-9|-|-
TGTGCCAGCAGCTTCGGAGGGTACAATGAGCAGTTCTTC
CASSFGGYNEQFF
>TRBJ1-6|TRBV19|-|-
TGTGCCAGTAGTATAGAGTCGGGAGGAGATTCACCCCTCCACTTT
CASSIESGGDSPLHF
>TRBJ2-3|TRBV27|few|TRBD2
TGTGCCAGCAGTTCGGGACTAGCGGGGTTAGATACGCAGTATTTT
CASSSGLAGLDTQYF
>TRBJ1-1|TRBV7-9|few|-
TGTGCCAGCAGCTCGGGACAAGGGGCTATGTTAACACTGAACGGAGCTTTCTTT
CASSSGQGAMLTLNGAFF
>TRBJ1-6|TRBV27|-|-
TGTGCCAGCAGTTTAAAGAGTCAACAATCACCCCTCCACTTT
CASSLKSQQSPLHF
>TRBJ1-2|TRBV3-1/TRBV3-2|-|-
TGTGCCAGCAGCCAAGAGATGGCCTATGGCTACACCTTC
CASSQEMAYGYTF